This T cell receptor (beta chain) was found in a study of shared clonotypes between healthy human individuals. The V gene end was trimmed by 2 bases and the J gene end by 3 bases; junction bases not matched to a gene: 12. The CDR3 runs to 17 residues. Looked up from germline, CDR1 is MNHNS and CDR2 is SASEGT. Study-level results: Memory subsets had estimated richness that was generally smaller than that of naive subsets. Measured sharing among donors was expected to vary with sequencing depth.

Here immunoSEQ multiplex PCR was the method, and the copy in TCRdb shows in-frame clones only, minus some. Altogether about 1 million clones are present, around 76% being singletons, with the ten largest covering 1.4% to 1.5%. A word on this clone: What it binds is not known.

Sequencing input: memory CD4+ T cells sorted from blood. Stated subset: CD45RA-negative fraction. The receptor was derived from a man aged 18 to 29 in good health. The chain uses TRBV6-1 and TRBJ2-7; 8 nucleotides align to TRBD2. The CDR3 DNA reads TGTGCCAGCAGTGAATTGGTTAGCGGGATGGGCGGCTACGAGCAGTACTTC. This gives the protein CASSELVSGMGGYEQYF.